This T cell receptor beta chain comes out of a study of shared clonotypes between healthy human individuals. Profiling relied on immunoSEQ multiplex PCR, and the TCRdb table lists in-frame clones only, not all of them. The table has some 2,100,000 clones, approximately 96% seen once. The source material was naive CD4+ T cells sorted from blood. The subset is: CD45RA+ positively selected. The receptor was derived from a man between 18 and 29 years old in good health.

CDR3 amino acids: CASSKEVARTYEQYF. CDR3 coding DNA: TGTGCCAGCAGCAAAGAGGTGGCCCGAACGTACGAGCAGTACTTC. The chain has TRBV21-1 and TRBJ2-7. TRBV21-1 is assigned pseudogene status. The CDR3 sequence is 15 residues long.